A selection of T cell receptor beta chains follows, all from one sample in a study of T cell responses to AZD1222 COVID-19 vaccine. Sequenced by immunoSEQ multiplex PCR; TCRdb stores in-frame clones only, minus some. The repertoire includes 84,000 or so clones, 70% to 90% of them detected once, and 6% to 9% sits in the top ten. The specimen comprised peripheral blood, sampled on day 0 of AZD1222 vaccination. The receptors come from an adult in good health. Both conserved end residues are part of each CDR3.

J gene | V gene | CDR3 protein
TRBJ2-7 | TRBV7-2 | CASSDWTGAAYEQYF
TRBJ2-7 | TRBV18 | CASSASTIEQYF
TRBJ1-1 | TRBV5-1 | CASSPGQGGGTEAFF
TRBJ1-3 | TRBV7-9 | CASSNRYGTYRSGNTIYF
TRBJ2-5 | TRBV7-7 | CASSPLPRGHQETQYF
TRBJ1-1 | TRBV28 | CAVQSGNPNTEAFF
TRBJ2-7 | TRBV3-1/TRBV3-2 | CASSQDGTRSSYEQYF
TRBJ1-1 | TRBV28 | CASSSPGSPENTEAFF
TRBJ1-2 | TRBV19 | CASSGGRGRINYGYTF
TRBJ2-2 | TRBV12-3/TRBV12-4 | CASGTGVVGELFF
TRBJ1-3 | TRBV5-6 | CASSLRGGSPSGNTIYF
TRBJ1-1 | TRBV28 | CASRPHRGQNTEAFF
TRBJ2-1 | TRBV9 | CASSDSLRGPYNEQFF
TRBJ2-7 | TRBV21-1 | CASRTRGRTSSSYEQYF
TRBJ1-2 | TRBV4-1 | CASSQGSGEARGYTF
TRBJ2-1 | TRBV4-1 | CASSQVLGAYNEQFF
TRBJ2-3 | TRBV7-9 | CASSSDRSSTDTQYF
TRBJ1-2 | TRBV5-1 | CASSLRSAVEGYTF
TRBJ1-2 | TRBV19 | CASSRDRVDYGYTF
TRBJ2-1 | TRBV5-1 | CASSSQGEQFF
TRBJ1-6 | TRBV28 | CASGSLGTWGNSPLHF
TRBJ2-1 | TRBV12-3/TRBV12-4 | CASTRPYNEQFF
TRBJ2-1 | TRBV27 | CASSFGGAYYNEQFF
TRBJ1-1 | TRBV6-5 | CASSYQGSWTEAFF
TRBJ2-7 | TRBV28 | CASKTGPYEQYF
TRBJ1-1 | TRBV5-1 | CASSLGGSLGSDTEAFF
TRBJ2-5 | TRBV7-2 | CASSWDRRETQYF
TRBJ2-5 | TRBV24-1 | CATSDPGTSGYQETQYF
TRBJ2-7 | TRBV3-1/TRBV3-2 | CASSQEGQDAGEQYF
TRBJ2-3 | TRBV6-6 | CASKPTEATDTQYF
TRBJ2-5 | TRBV24-1 | CATSDPTVETQYF
TRBJ1-2 | TRBV6-5 | CASSYGGVGGYTF
TRBJ2-1 | TRBV7-9 | CASSLSISAGGLNEQFF
TRBJ2-3 | TRBV19 | CASSMGLAGRLVADTQYF
TRBJ1-3 | TRBV27 | CASRPGSDGNTIYF
TRBJ2-2 | TRBV7-9 | CASRDTSGTFPNTGELFF
TRBJ1-2 | TRBV7-8 | CASSLGTDFYGYTF
TRBJ1-2 | TRBV2 | CASSVRGEVNTF
TRBJ1-3 | TRBV3-1/TRBV3-2 | CASSLGGENTIYF
TRBJ1-2 | TRBV28 | CASSLGWTGYYGYTF
TRBJ1-5 | TRBV19 | CASRDGQSNQPQHF
TRBJ1-4 | TRBV28 | CASRRNRVVSELFF
TRBJ2-7 | TRBV19 | CASSIRRELLHEQYF
TRBJ1-5 | TRBV28 | CASSIGGPPVGNQPQHF
TRBJ2-3 | TRBV18 | CASSPRKTDTQYF
TRBJ2-1 | TRBV6-2/TRBV6-3 | CASSTGTSGKDEQFF
TRBJ2-7 | TRBV7-2 | CASSLGDGTYEQYF
TRBJ2-1 | TRBV27 | CASSLSGTSGRAYNEQFF
TRBJ2-2 | TRBV19 | CASSIKQGYTGELFF